A selection of T cell receptor beta chains follows, all from one sample in a study of OX40 agonist ivuxolimab in advanced cancers. Sequenced by immunoSEQ multiplex PCR; TCRdb stores in-frame clones only, minus some. The sample consists of some 44,000 clones, roughly 86% of them appearing once. Sequenced here: CD4+ or CD8+ T cells sorted from blood, sampled in a trial of the OX40 agonist ivuxolimab. The receptors were gathered from an adult with an advanced solid tumor such as melanoma, head and neck, liver or kidney cancer. Both conserved end residues are part of each CDR3. D genes are given only for firm matches. Not every row has a clone size; where given, it reads once, few, many or a size class.

few TRBJ1-6 TRBV6-1 NA TGTGCCAGCAGTGCGGGTTATTCACCCCTCCACTTT CASSAGYSPLHF
NA TRBJ1-2 TRBV7-9 NA TGTGCCACCCGTGGGAGCGGGACACTTGGGGGCTACACCTTC CATRGSGTLGGYTF
NA TRBJ2-2 TRBV28 TRBD1 TGTGCCAGCAGCCTCCGGACAGGGTCCACCGGGGAGCTGTTTTTT CASSLRTGSTGELFF
NA TRBJ1-1 TRBV28 NA TGTGCCAGCAGGAGATGGGACGGGAACACTGAAGCTTTCTTT CASRRWDGNTEAFF
NA TRBJ1-2 TRBV6-6 NA TGTGCCAGCAGTTACTACCCCCAGGGACCCTATGGCTACACCTTC CASSYYPQGPYGYTF
NA TRBJ1-5 TRBV4-1 NA TGCGCCAGCAGCCAAGATTCGGGGGTAGGTCAGCCCCAGCATTTT CASSQDSGVGQPQHF
NA TRBJ2-5 TRBV13 TRBD1 TGTGCCAGCAGCTCAGAAGCCACAGGGGATGGAGAGACCCAGTACTTC CASSSEATGDGETQYF
NA TRBJ2-1 TRBV27 NA TGTGCCAGCAGTTTTTCAGGGGCAGGTGAGCAGTTCTTC CASSFSGAGEQFF
NA TRBJ1-4 TRBV10-3 TRBD1 TGTGCCATCAGAGCCCAGGGGGCAACTAATGAAAAACTGTTTTTT CAIRAQGATNEKLFF
NA TRBJ2-1 TRBV11-3 NA TGTGCCAGCAGCTCGGACAGCAATGAGCAGTTCTTC CASSSDSNEQFF
NA TRBJ2-7 TRBV5-1 NA TGCGCCAGCAGCCCCGGGACAAACTACGAGCAGTACTTC CASSPGTNYEQYF
NA TRBJ1-2 TRBV7-9 NA TGTGCCAGCAGCTCCGACTCCAATGGCTACACCTTC CASSSDSNGYTF
NA TRBJ2-5 TRBV28 TRBD1 TGTGCCAGCAGAGGGCCGGGACAGGGGAGGGAGACCCAGTACTTC CASRGPGQGRETQYF
NA TRBJ1-1 TRBV21-1 NA TGTGCCAGCAGCAAAGGAGTCGGACAGTGGTGTAGGGTGAACACTGAAGCTTTCTTT CASSKGVGQWCRVNTEAFF
once TRBJ1-2 TRBV4-3 NA TGCGCCAGCAGCCAAGATGAAGGGCTCTATGGCTACACCTTC CASSQDEGLYGYTF
NA TRBJ2-5 TRBV7-9 NA TGTGCCAGCAGCTTTGAGGGGATCCAAGAGACCCAGTACTTC CASSFEGIQETQYF
few TRBJ1-6 TRBV4-1 NA TGCGCCAGCAGCCAAGGGCCCGGGGGCTCACCCCTCCACTTT CASSQGPGGSPLHF
NA TRBJ1-1 TRBV5-1 TRBD1 TGCGCCAGCAGCTCTCCTCCGGGACAGGGGGGCACTGAAGCTTTCTTT CASSSPPGQGGTEAFF
NA TRBJ1-1 TRBV7-2 NA TGTGCCAGCAGCTTATGGCCCCTTTTGAACACTGAAGCTTTCTTT CASSLWPLLNTEAFF
NA TRBJ2-1 TRBV6-1 NA TGTGCCAGCAGTGAAGCCCCCTTGGGCGGGGACAATGAGCAGTTCTTC CASSEAPLGGDNEQFF
NA TRBJ2-5 TRBV6-5 TRBD2 TGTGCCAGCAGTTACTGGGGGGGAGGAGAGACCCAGTACTTC CASSYWGGGETQYF
NA TRBJ1-5 TRBV6-5 NA TGTGCCAGCACCCCGGGCGGAGGGGGACCCCAGCATTTT CASTPGGGGPQHF
NA TRBJ1-2 TRBV18 NA TGTGCCAGCTCACCACCAGACGGCCCCTATGGCTACACCTTC CASSPPDGPYGYTF
NA TRBJ1-2 TRBV6-5 TRBD1 TGTGCCAGCAGTTACGGACAGGGGACCCACTATGGCTACACCTTC CASSYGQGTHYGYTF
NA TRBJ2-1 TRBV6-6 NA TGTGCCAGCAGTTACAACTATGAGCAGTTCTTC CASSYNYEQFF
NA TRBJ2-2 TRBV4-2 TRBD2 TGTGCCAGCAGCCAAGATCTAGCGGGGGGCCGCCGAGGGGAGCTGTTTTTT CASSQDLAGGRRGELFF
NA TRBJ1-4 TRBV30 NA TGTGCCTGGAGTGAAGGGGGGCTACGGGAAAAACTGTTTTTT CAWSEGGLREKLFF
NA TRBJ2-2 TRBV4-3 NA TGCGCCAGCAGCCAAGACGGGGGTGCCGGGGAGCTGTTTTTT CASSQDGGAGELFF
NA TRBJ2-1 TRBV4-1 NA TGCGCCAGCAGCCAATGGGCCGGGGCAGGGGTCTCCTACAATGAGCAGTTCTTC CASSQWAGAGVSYNEQFF
NA TRBJ1-1 TRBV4-3 NA TGCGCCAGCAGCCACGGACTCCAGACGACTGAAGCTTTCTTT CASSHGLQTTEAFF
NA TRBJ1-3 TRBV12-5 NA TGTGCTAGTGTCTCCCCGGGGGGAAACACCATATATTTT CASVSPGGNTIYF
NA TRBJ1-4 TRBV6-5 NA TGTGCCAGCAGTGGGACTGAGACTAATGAAAAACTGTTTTTT CASSGTETNEKLFF
once TRBJ1-2 TRBV7-6 NA TGTGCCAGCAGTCCGGACAAGATCTATGGCTACACCTTC CASSPDKIYGYTF
NA TRBJ1-2 TRBV10-3 NA TGTGCCATCAGTCAAAACTATGGCTACACCTTC CAISQNYGYTF
NA TRBJ1-2 TRBV27 TRBD1 TGTGCCAGCAGTCTCACAGGGGGTGTAGGCTACACCTTC CASSLTGGVGYTF
medium-sized TRBJ2-6 TRBV21-1 NA TGTGCCAGCAGCTCACTAGCGAATTCTGGGGCCAACGTCCTGACTTTC CASSSLANSGANVLTF
NA TRBJ1-2 TRBV6-9 NA TGTGCCAGCAGTTTCGACCCGAGGCGTAACTATGGCTACACCTTC CASSFDPRRNYGYTF
NA TRBJ2-2 TRBV18 TRBD1 TGTGCCAGCTCACAGAAAGAGGCAGACAGGGAAAAAGGCAACACCGGGGAGCTGTTTTTT CASSQKEADREKGNTGELFF
NA TRBJ1-5 TRBV9 NA TGTGCCAGCAGCGAGGGGGATCAGCCCCAGCATTTT CASSEGDQPQHF
NA TRBJ1-1 TRBV28 TRBD1 TGTGCCAGCAGGGGGGGACAGGGAACCTCCGGTGGTTTCTTT CASRGGQGTSGGFF
NA TRBJ2-7 TRBV19 NA TGTGCCAGTAGTCCCGGGGCCTACGAGCAGTACTTC CASSPGAYEQYF
once TRBJ2-7 TRBV28 TRBD2 TGTGCCAGCAGTTTAGCCAGCGGGGCCCCCTACGAGCAGTACTTC CASSLASGAPYEQYF
NA TRBJ1-1 TRBV2 NA TGTGCCAGCAGTGAAGGAAAAGGGGCAAACACTGAAGCTTTCTTT CASSEGKGANTEAFF
NA TRBJ2-3 TRBV7-3 NA TGTGCCAGCACTGACACTCCGGCCCGGTCAGATACGCAGTATTTT CASTDTPARSDTQYF
NA TRBJ1-4 TRBV6-9 NA TGTGCCAAGTCGGCAAGGGCGTGTGATGAAAAACTGTTTTTT CAKSARACDEKLFF
NA TRBJ1-1 TRBV7-9 NA TGTGCCAGCAGCCGACAGATAAACACTGAAGCTTTCTTT CASSRQINTEAFF
once TRBJ1-2 TRBV4-3 NA TGCGCCAGCAGCCAAGAACAGGATACTAACTATGGCTACACCTTC CASSQEQDTNYGYTF
NA TRBJ1-5 TRBV28 TRBD1 TGTGCCAGCAGACAAAAAATACCTACCGGGACAGGCCACTTCTATAGCAATCAGCCCCAGCATTTT CASRQKIPTGTGHFYSNQPQHF
NA TRBJ2-3 TRBV4-3 TRBD2 TGCGCCAGCAGCCAAACGGGACTAGCGGGGGGCACAGATACGCAGTATTTT CASSQTGLAGGTDTQYF
NA TRBJ2-5 TRBV6-6 TRBD2 TGTGCCAGCAGTCTAGCGGGAGGGGAGACCCAGTACTTC CASSLAGGETQYF
NA TRBJ2-3 TRBV29-1 NA TGCAGCTGCAGGATGAATACGCAGTATTTT CSCRMNTQYF
NA TRBJ2-2 TRBV4-1 NA TGCGCCAGCAGCCAAGAATCGCAGGGGAGGTACACCGGGGAGCTGTTTTTT CASSQESQGRYTGELFF
NA TRBJ1-2 TRBV10-2 NA TGCGCCAGCAGTGAGAACCCAGCGCGATCTAACTATGGCTACACCTTC CASSENPARSNYGYTF
NA TRBJ1-4 TRBV30 NA TGTGCCTGGAGTGTACTAGGACAAGCTAATGAAAAACTGTTTTTT CAWSVLGQANEKLFF
NA TRBJ1-2 TRBV19 TRBD1 TGTGCCAGCTGGACAGGCTATGGCTACACCTTC CASWTGYGYTF
NA TRBJ2-3 TRBV7-2 NA TGTGCCAGCAGCTTAGTGGAGGTGGCAGATACGCAGTATTTT CASSLVEVADTQYF
NA TRBJ1-4 TRBV6-6 NA TGTGCCAGCAGTTACAATGGTGAAAAACTGTTTTTT CASSYNGEKLFF
NA TRBJ1-6 TRBV4-1 NA TGTGCCAGCAGCCAAGACTCCTCACCCCTCCACTTT CASSQDSSPLHF
NA TRBJ2-7 TRBV27 NA TGTGCCAGCAGTTTAGGTAATAGTGTGACAGGACACTACGAGCAGTACTTC CASSLGNSVTGHYEQYF
NA TRBJ2-7 TRBV15 NA TGTGCCACCAGCACCCTTCTAGGGACCGAGCAGTACTTC CATSTLLGTEQYF